The 32 T cell receptor beta chains given below trace back to one sample, sequenced in a study of long-term antiretroviral therapy in people with HIV. Version v3.0 of the immunoSEQ assay was performed at survey level. Using immunoSEQ multiplex PCR, the repertoire was profiled, and TCRdb retains in-frame clones only, with some absent. The sample lists around 21,000 clones, approximately 90% occurring once. The sample here was unsorted PBMCs, taken 2.3 years after starting antiretroviral therapy. The receptors originated from a man aged 60 to 69 with HIV.

The chain joins TRBV10-1 to TRBJ2-3; D assignment may be TRBD1 or TRBD2 (5 bases each). This CDR3 is built from 12 residues. The ends were cut back, 6 bases at V and 6 bases at J, with 10 bases in the middle. Per the germline V gene, CDR1 is WNHNN and CDR2 is SYGVQD (reference sequence). This CDR3 reads CASSPGTDTQYF. The CDR3 nucleotides are TGCGCCAGCAGCCCAGGGACCGATACGCAGTATTTT.

Worth noting for this clone: At one of its ends the junction is not consistent with the germline gene, which may arise from a read error. The V and J genes are TRBV13 and TRBJ2-1; 7 nucleotides match TRBD1. CDR1 PRHDT and CDR2 FYEKMQ come from the germline V gene (reference sequence). The CDR3 has 15 residues. CDR3 in amino acids: CASSLGKGAGNEQFF. In nucleotides, the CDR3 is TGTGCCAGCAGCCTAGGAAAGGGGGCAGGGAATGAGCAGTTCTTC.

The chain carries TRBV19 and TRBJ1-3; 8 bases align to TRBD1. This CDR3 has 15 residues. The germline V gene has CDR1 LNHDA and CDR2 SQIVND (reference sequence). J gave up 4 bases and V 6 bases, and 8 bases lay outside the gene matches. The chain's CDR3 is CASRPTTGAGNTIYF. In nucleotides, the CDR3 is TGTGCCAGTAGACCAACGACAGGGGCCGGAAACACCATATATTTT.

V and J are TRBV5-4 and TRBJ1-1, with D possibly being TRBD1 (6 bases). The germline V and J ends were trimmed by 5 bases and 4 bases, with 15 bases remaining between them. This CDR3 comprises 14 residues. In germline, CDR1 is SGHNT, CDR2 YYREEE (reference sequence). The CDR3 sequence is CASSQDSSGTEAFF. DNA for the CDR3: TGTGCCAGCAGTCAGGACAGTTCGGGCACTGAAGCTTTCTTT. Full variable domain (outside the CDR3, taken from reference TRBV5-4 and TRBJ1-1): ETGVTQSPTHLIKTRGQQVTLRCSSQSGHNTVSWYQQALGQGPQFIFQYYREEENGRGNFPPRFSGLQFPNYSSELNVNALELDDSALYLCASSQDSSGTEAFFGQGTRLTVV.

The chain links TRBV5-5 to TRBJ1-1, with D maybe TRBD1 (6 bases). The CDR3 spans 15 residues. CDR1 is SGHKS and CDR2 is YYEKEE in the germline V gene (reference sequence). Deletions cut 2 bases from V and 7 bases from J, with 18 bases between. CDR3 in DNA: TGTGCCAGCAGCTTACAATTCCGGACAGATCTTGAAGCTTTCTTT. It codes for CASSLQFRTDLEAFF.

The rearrangement uses TRBV28 and TRBJ1-2; tentatively, D is TRBD1 (6 bases). Trimming cost V 6 bases and J 0 bases, with 11 bases left between them. The length of the CDR3 is 14 residues. CDR1 and CDR2 (germline): MDHEN, SYDVKM. Written as DNA, the CDR3 is TGTGCCAGCAGCACAACAGGGACTAACTATGGCTACACCTTC. Translated: CASSTTGTNYGYTF.

The chain couples TRBV5-1 to TRBJ2-3, with 10 bases fitting TRBD1. The CDR3 is 16 amino acids. Germline CDR1 and CDR2: SGHRS and YFSETQ. With V trimmed by 1 base and J by 3 bases, 5 bases remained unmatched. The CDR3 here is CASSLFRQGATDTQYF. CDR3 coding DNA: TGCGCCAGCAGCTTGTTTCGACAGGGGGCAACAGATACGCAGTATTTT.

The gene calls are TRBV28 and TRBJ1-6; no firm D call. The CDR3 is made up of 10 amino acids. V was pared by 10 bases and J by 11 bases, with 9 bases between. The germline V gene has CDR1 MDHEN and CDR2 SYDVKM. The CDR3 bases are TGTGCCAACCGAGTTACACCCCTCCACTTT. Translation: CANRVTPLHF.

The chain is built from TRBV7-6 and TRBJ2-2; unclear D gene. This CDR3 contains 13 residues. Trimming removed 6 bases at V and 5 bases at J, with 10 bases between. From germline, CDR1 is SGHVS and CDR2 FNYEAQ. The CDR3 region has the DNA TGTGCCAGCAGTTATTACCGTACCGGGGAGCTGTTTTTT. It specifies CASSYYRTGELFF.

This chain links TRBV6-5 with TRBJ1-5; 8 bases map to TRBD1. The ends lost 2 bases at V and 4 bases at J; junction bases unmatched: 1. CDR1 is MNHEY, CDR2 SVGAGI, per germline. The CDR3 contains 14 residues. The CDR3 sequence: CASSYGDRNQPQHF. The CDR3 nucleotides are TGTGCCAGCAGTTACGGGGACAGGAATCAGCCCCAGCATTTT.

The chain has TRBV12-5 and TRBJ2-1; D is uncertain. The germline CDR1 and CDR2 sequences are LGHNT and FRNRAP. V lost 2 bases and J 6 bases, leaving 5 bases between the germline ends. The CDR3 contains 12 residues. The CDR3 nucleotides read TGTGCTAGTGGTTTGAGCCGCAATGAGCAGTTCTTC. It specifies CASGLSRNEQFF.

The chain has TRBV19 and TRBJ2-3, with 15 nucleotides matching TRBD2. CDR1 is LNHDA, CDR2 SQIVND, per germline (reference sequence). This CDR3 contains 17 residues. V was clipped by 4 bases and J by 10 bases; unmatched bases: 12. The DNA for the CDR3 is TGTGCCAGTAGTACGGGACTAGCGGGGGGCCTGGGGTCGGCGCAGTATTTT. Protein sequence: CASSTGLAGGLGSAQYF.

The chain recombines TRBV7-3 with TRBJ1-1, with 12 bases identical to TRBD1. This CDR3 is built from 14 residues. CDR1 and CDR2 from the germline V gene are SGHTA and FQGTGA. After removal of 4 bases from V and 4 bases from J, the junction contained 1 base not matched to a gene. As DNA, the CDR3 is TGTGCCAGCAGCTGGGGACAGGGGGCCACTGAAGCTTTCTTT. Translated, it gives CASSWGQGATEAFF.

The V and J genes are TRBV7-2 and TRBJ1-3, with unresolved D. The CDR3 is 15 amino acids. Trimming stripped 4 bases from V and 0 bases from J, with 10 bases between. The germline CDR1 and CDR2 sequences are SGHTA and FQGNSA. In nucleotides, the CDR3 is TGTGCCAGCAGCTCACCGGGGTTCTCTGGAAACACCATATATTTT. It encodes CASSSPGFSGNTIYF. The variable domain in full, with the rest retrieved from reference TRBV7-2 and TRBJ1-3, is GAGVSQSPSNKVTEKGKDVELRCDPISGHTALYWYRQSLGQGLEFLIYFQGNSAPDKSGLPSDRFSAERTGGSVSTLTIQRTQQEDSAVYLCASSSPGFSGNTIYFGEGSWLTVV.

The genes are TRBV15 and TRBJ2-7; no definite D call. Trimming took 0 bases from V and 3 from J, leaving 12 bases between them. CDR1 is LNHNV, CDR2 YYDKDF, per germline (reference sequence). The CDR3 is 15 residues long. In DNA, the CDR3 is TGTGCCACCAGCAGAGACTTGGCTAGAGGCTACGAGCAGTACTTC. Translation gives CATSRDLARGYEQYF.

This chain uses TRBV28 with TRBJ1-5; D possibly corresponds to TRBD1 (5 bases). Trimming removed 2 bases at V and 0 bases at J, with 8 bases between. CDR3 length: 15 amino acids. The germline V gene has CDR1 MDHEN and CDR2 SYDVKM. The CDR3 DNA sequence: TGTGCCAGCAGTTTAGGGGGGACTAGCAATCAGCCCCAGCATTTT. It is translated as CASSLGGTSNQPQHF.

The rearrangement uses TRBV10-3 and TRBJ2-5; D might be TRBD1 (6 bases). Germline V gives CDR1 ENHRY, CDR2 SYGVKD. This CDR3 has 14 amino acids. V shed 5 bases and J shed 4 bases, with 14 bases lying between them. The CDR3 here is CAISRDLGGETQYF. The CDR3 coding sequence is TGTGCCATCAGTCGAGACCTAGGGGGAGAGACCCAGTACTTC.

This clone occurred once. The V gene is TRBV2, the J gene TRBJ1-1; D unclear. Germline V gives CDR1 SNHLY, CDR2 FYNNEI. V shed 3 bases and J shed 4 bases, with 3 bases lying between them. This CDR3 comprises 11 residues. This CDR3 reads CASSEGTEAFF. As DNA, the CDR3 is TGTGCCAGCAGTGAGGGCACTGAAGCTTTCTTT.

The chain employs TRBV5-1 and TRBJ1-1; 12 nucleotides agree with TRBD1. The J segment lost 4 bases and the V segment lost 3 bases, leaving 7 bases of the junction unmatched. Germline-derived CDR1 and CDR2 are SGHRS and YFSETQ. This CDR3 spans 16 amino acids. The CDR3 region is CASSSGTGGWGTEAFF. The DNA of the CDR3 is TGCGCCAGCAGCTCCGGGACAGGGGGCTGGGGCACTGAAGCTTTCTTT.

The chain couples TRBV9 to TRBJ2-3; D gene uncertain. Germline CDR1 and CDR2: SGDLS and YYNGEE. V was trimmed by 4 bases and J by 2 bases, leaving 5 bases between them. This CDR3 region has 12 residues. This CDR3 reads CASSMNTDTQYF. The CDR3 bases are TGTGCCAGCAGCATGAACACAGATACGCAGTATTTT.

The chain uses TRBV4-1 and TRBJ1-2; D might be TRBD1 (6 bases). Trimming removed 0 bases at V and 5 bases at J, with 19 bases between. This CDR3 is built from 17 residues. Germline CDR1 and CDR2: MGHRA and YSYEKL. CDR3 DNA sequence: TGCGCCAGCAGCCAAGATTCATTCTTGGGGGCTACGTATGGCTACACCTTC. Its protein is CASSQDSFLGATYGYTF.

The J gene is TRBJ1-2, the V gene TRBV14; 7 bases are shared with TRBD1. There are 15 residues in the CDR3. The germline gives CDR1 SGHDN, CDR2 FVKESK. V dropped 4 bases and J dropped 5; count of bases not matched to a gene: 10. As DNA, the CDR3 is TGTGCCAGCAGCCGTAACAGGGGCGACGGGTATGGCTACACCTTC. This translates into CASSRNRGDGYGYTF.

This clone has a single count. The chain recombines TRBV18 with TRBJ1-2, with D tentatively TRBD1 (5 bases). The CDR3 loop spans 14 amino acids. The V gene's germline CDR1 is KGHSH and CDR2 LQKENI. Trimming took 3 bases from V and 8 from J, leaving 16 bases between them. The CDR3 nucleotides read TGTGCCAGCTCACCCTTACGGTCGACAGAGGGCTACACCTTC. Translating gives CASSPLRSTEGYTF.

The chain links TRBV25-1 to TRBJ1-6; D remains ambiguous. From germline, CDR1 is MGHDK and CDR2 SYGVNS. The CDR3 length is 16 residues. The V end lost 1 base, the J end lost 5 bases, and 12 bases lay between the germline ends. The CDR3 is CASSEWEAVHNSPLHF. CDR3 DNA sequence: TGTGCCAGCAGTGAATGGGAGGCAGTCCATAATTCACCCCTCCACTTT.

This clone appeared a single time. The chain has TRBV5-1 and TRBJ1-1; D remains ambiguous. The CDR3 length is 15 residues. V gave up 2 bases and J gave up 0 bases, with 11 bases separating them. Germline V CDR1 and CDR2: SGHRS, YFSETQ. The CDR3 DNA follows: TGCGCCAGCAGCTTTGTCCCTGGTATGAACACTGAAGCTTTCTTT. Protein: CASSFVPGMNTEAFF.

The chain combines TRBV2 with TRBJ2-7, with TRBD2 identical over 12 bases. The CDR3 runs to 13 residues. V was clipped by 4 bases and J by 10 bases; unmatched bases: 5. Looked up from germline, CDR1 is SNHLY and CDR2 is FYNNEI. The CDR3 DNA is TGTGCCAGCAGTGGGACTAGCGGGATTATTCAGTACTTC. This translates into CASSGTSGIIQYF.

V is TRBV5-4 and J is TRBJ1-5, with TRBD1 matching over 10 bases. Trimming removed 4 bases from V and 5 bases from J; junction bases left unmatched: 6. The CDR3 has 15 amino acids. CDR1 SGHNT and CDR2 YYREEE come from the germline V gene (reference sequence). CDR3 region: CASSNGGTGDQPQHF. Here the CDR3 DNA reads TGTGCCAGCAGCAACGGAGGGACAGGGGATCAGCCCCAGCATTTT.

V and J are TRBV7-6 and TRBJ1-4; 10 bases align to TRBD1. This CDR3 has 18 amino acids. Germline V gives CDR1 SGHVS, CDR2 FNYEAQ. The V and J ends lost 2 bases and 0 bases, in that order; junction bases with no gene match: 6. This CDR3 reads CASSLWDRGTATNEKLFF. CDR3 nucleotide sequence: TGTGCCAGCAGCTTATGGGACAGGGGTACCGCAACTAATGAAAAACTGTTTTTT.

V and J are TRBV28 and TRBJ1-4; TRBD1 might be the D (5 bases). The V end lost 5 bases, the J end lost 1 base, and 14 bases lay between the germline ends. Germline lookup yields CDR1 MDHEN and CDR2 SYDVKM. This CDR3 region has 16 residues. CDR3 amino acids: CASSPPPGQTNEKLFF. The CDR3 DNA sequence: TGTGCCAGCAGTCCACCCCCAGGGCAAACTAATGAAAAACTGTTTTTT.

This chain joins TRBV7-8 and TRBJ1-5; 9 bases line up with TRBD1. This CDR3 comprises 17 residues. J gave up 2 bases and V 4 bases, and 9 bases lay outside the gene matches. Germline V gives CDR1 SGHVS, CDR2 FQNEAQ. CDR3 region: CASSSRGQGAGNQPQHF. The CDR3 DNA reads as TGTGCCAGCAGCTCCCGGGGACAGGGTGCGGGCAATCAGCCCCAGCATTTT.

This clone appeared once. The CDR3 here is CASSYPSGGEYGYTF. The CDR3 coding sequence is TGTGCCAGCAGTTACCCCTCGGGGGGCGAGTATGGCTACACCTTC. The V and J genes are TRBV6-6 and TRBJ1-2; possible D gene TRBD1, 6 bases. Per the germline V gene, CDR1 is MNHNY and CDR2 is SVGAGI (reference sequence). The CDR3 sequence is 15 residues long. Trimming stripped 2 bases from V and 5 bases from J, with 15 bases between.

The chain employs TRBV4-1 and TRBJ1-2; 8 bases align to TRBD1. J lost 4 bases, V lost 0 bases, and 10 bases had no gene match. Looked up from germline, CDR1 is MGHRA and CDR2 is YSYEKL. The CDR3 spans 17 residues. CDR3 sequence: CASSQESQGALFYGYTF. In nucleotides, the CDR3 is TGCGCCAGCAGCCAAGAGTCCCAGGGGGCGCTTTTCTATGGCTACACCTTC.